The rows below give T cell receptor beta chains drawn from one sample of a study of T cell responses to AZD1222 COVID-19 vaccine. TCRdb's table, derived via immunoSEQ multiplex PCR, lists solely in-frame clones and lacks some. This sample yields about 66,000 clones, of which 85% to 95% are seen a single time; roughly 6.3% belongs to the top ten. Here the sequenced sample was peripheral blood, taken 28 days after the second dose of the MenACWY control vaccine. These receptors came from an adult who received the MenACWY meningococcal vaccine as a control. Both conserved end residues are part of each CDR3. D genes are given only for firm matches. The size field is filled for only some rows; it gives once, few, many or a size class.

j_call v_call clone_size d_call cdr3_nt cdr3_aa
TRBJ1-2 TRBV21-1 few . TGTGCCAGCAGCAAAGCGATTGGGCCGGAATCTAACTATGGCTACACCTTC CASSKAIGPESNYGYTF
TRBJ2-6 TRBV5-1 . . TGCGCCAGCAGCTTGGTTTTTGGGGCCAACGTCCTGACTTTC CASSLVFGANVLTF
TRBJ2-1 TRBV19 . TRBD2 TGTGCCAGTAGTAAGGGAGGGTCTGAGCAGTTCTTC CASSKGGSEQFF
TRBJ2-1 TRBV29-1 . . TGCAGCTCCCGGGGAGCCTACAATGAGCAGTTCTTC CSSRGAYNEQFF
TRBJ1-1 TRBV21-1 . . TGTGCCAGCAGCAGAAGCGCGACAGGCCCCACTGAAGCTTTCTTT CASSRSATGPTEAFF
TRBJ2-1 TRBV4-2 . TRBD2 TGTGCCAGCAGCCCAAGGGGAGGGCCCTACAATGAGCAGTTCTTC CASSPRGGPYNEQFF
TRBJ2-5 TRBV29-1 . . TGCAGCGTTGGACAGAGGGTTTTGACCCAGTACTTC CSVGQRVLTQYF
TRBJ2-2 TRBV9 . . TGTGCCAGCAGCGTAGGCCCGGTGAACACCGGGGAGCTGTTTTTT CASSVGPVNTGELFF
TRBJ2-2 TRBV12-3/TRBV12-4 . . TGTGCCAGCAGACCTAGTCTCACCGGGGAGCTGTTTTTT CASRPSLTGELFF
TRBJ1-4 TRBV28 . . TGTGCCAGCAGTTTATGGGACATTACAACTAATGAAAAACTGTTTTTT CASSLWDITTNEKLFF
TRBJ1-5 TRBV6-1 . TRBD1 TGTGCCAGCAGTGGGCCCGGGACAGGGAAGGGTCAGCCCCAGCATTTT CASSGPGTGKGQPQHF
TRBJ1-5 TRBV4-1 . . TGCGCCAGCAGCCAAGACTCAGGCAATCAGCCCCAGCATTTT CASSQDSGNQPQHF
TRBJ2-2 TRBV5-6 . . TGTGCCAGCAGCTTGGGGGCCGGGGAGCTGTTTTTT CASSLGAGELFF
TRBJ1-5 TRBV6-4 . . TGTGCCAGACGAGCAGGGCAGCCCCAGCATTTT CARRAGQPQHF
TRBJ2-2 TRBV19 few TRBD1 TGTGCCAGTAGTATCAAGGGGGGGACAGGGTTCACCGGGGAGCTGTTTTTT CASSIKGGTGFTGELFF
TRBJ2-5 TRBV4-1 . TRBD2 TGCGCCAGCAGCCAAGATCCTCTAGCGGGAGTTGAGACCCAGTACTTC CASSQDPLAGVETQYF
TRBJ2-7 TRBV10-3 . . TGTGCCATCAGTGACTCCTACACGGGAACTTCCTACGAGCAGTACTTC CAISDSYTGTSYEQYF
TRBJ2-5 TRBV29-1 . . TGCAGCGTTGAGGAACTAGGGGGAGAGACCCAGTACTTC CSVEELGGETQYF
TRBJ2-5 TRBV9 once TRBD1 TGTGCCAGCAGCGTAGGGACAGGGCAAGAGACCCAGTACTTC CASSVGTGQETQYF
TRBJ2-3 TRBV6-2/TRBV6-3 . . TGTGCCAGCAGTCGGACCCTTCTAGGCACAGATACGCAGTATTTT CASSRTLLGTDTQYF
TRBJ1-2 TRBV2 once . TGTGCCAGCAGTGGACTGGGTAAGGGCTACACCTTC CASSGLGKGYTF
TRBJ1-3 TRBV6-5 . . TGTGCCAGCAGGCCCGGGGGTGCTTCTGGAAACACCATATATTTT CASRPGGASGNTIYF
TRBJ2-7 TRBV28 once . TGTGCCAGCAGTTTAGTCCAGGCTCTATACAACGAGCAGTACTTC CASSLVQALYNEQYF
TRBJ2-2 TRBV4-3 . TRBD2 TGCGCCAGCAGCCTGAACCCGACTAGCGGGAGTCTAACCGGGGAGCTGTTTTTT CASSLNPTSGSLTGELFF
TRBJ2-5 TRBV9 . . TGTGCCAGCAGCGTAGGTCAGGGCCAGGAGACCCAGTACTTC CASSVGQGQETQYF
TRBJ2-3 TRBV7-3 once . TGTGCCAGCAGCTTAGGGGGGACAAGCACAGATACGCAGTATTTT CASSLGGTSTDTQYF
TRBJ1-1 TRBV6-5 . . TGTGCCAGCAGCCGCGCTCAGGGAAAAGCTTTCTTT CASSRAQGKAFF
TRBJ2-1 TRBV6-2/TRBV6-3 . TRBD2 TGTGCCAGCAGTTACTCCTCCGGGACTAGATACAATGAGCAGTTCTTC CASSYSSGTRYNEQFF
TRBJ1-2 TRBV28 . . TGTGCCAGCAGTATAGGATCCAGGGGCGCAGGCTACACCTTC CASSIGSRGAGYTF
TRBJ2-3 TRBV6-1 . TRBD2 TGTGCCAGCAGGGAAATCGGGACTAGCGGTCCAGATACGCAGTATTTT CASREIGTSGPDTQYF
TRBJ2-7 TRBV6-2/TRBV6-3 . . TGTGCCAGCAGTTACGGCCCCCTCGAGCAGTACTTC CASSYGPLEQYF
TRBJ2-7 TRBV19 . . TGTGCCAGTAGTATAACCAGCGGATCTTACGAGCAGTACTTC CASSITSGSYEQYF
TRBJ1-1 TRBV30 . . TGTGCCTGGATCGGAGGGGATTTCTATTACACTGAAGCTTTCTTT CAWIGGDFYYTEAFF
TRBJ2-1 TRBV11-3 . . TGTGCCAGCAGCTTAGATCCGGGACAAGGTGAGCAGTTCTTC CASSLDPGQGEQFF
TRBJ2-7 TRBV27 . . TGTGCCAGCAGTTTAAGCGGCACTCCTACCAACGAGCAGTACTTC CASSLSGTPTNEQYF
TRBJ1-1 TRBV25-1 . . TGTGCCAGCATCCCGACAGCAAACACTGAAGCTTTCTTT CASIPTANTEAFF
TRBJ1-1 TRBV10-3 once TRBD1 TGTGCCATCAGGGACGGGACAGGGGGTTCCACTGAAGCTTTCTTT CAIRDGTGGSTEAFF
TRBJ2-1 TRBV4-3 . . TGCGCCAGCAGCCAAGAAAATTACCAGCGGGCCTACAATGAGCAGTTCTTC CASSQENYQRAYNEQFF
TRBJ2-2 TRBV28 . TRBD1 TGTGCCAGCAGTTCTGATGCCGACAGGGTATCCGGGGAGCTGTTTTTT CASSSDADRVSGELFF
TRBJ2-3 TRBV10-1 . . TGCGCCAGCAGTGAAGAGGGACGGAGGGCCACAGATACGCAGTATTTT CASSEEGRRATDTQYF
TRBJ2-1 TRBV6-5 large . TGTGCCAGCAGTTACGCGCTGGACTACAATGAGCAGTTCTTC CASSYALDYNEQFF
TRBJ2-3 TRBV6-6 once TRBD2 TGTGCCAGCAGTTACTCGCCGGGACTAACCACAGATACGCAGTATTTT CASSYSPGLTTDTQYF
TRBJ2-1 TRBV5-1 . . TGCGCCAGCCACTCCCCCCTCCAAACAGAGCAGTTCTTC CASHSPLQTEQFF
TRBJ2-1 TRBV6-6 once . TGTGCCAGCAGTCAACAGGCGGGGTCGAACAATGAGCAGTTCTTC CASSQQAGSNNEQFF
TRBJ1-1 TRBV2 . . TGTGCCAGCAGTGAAGCCCCAGGGAACACTGAAGCTTTCTTT CASSEAPGNTEAFF
TRBJ2-7 TRBV7-8 . . TGTGCCAGCAGCTTAGCCTCTAGGGCGTACGAGCAGTACTTC CASSLASRAYEQYF
TRBJ1-4 TRBV3-1/TRBV3-2 few . TGTGCCAGCAGCCAAGCAGGGAATGAAAAACTGTTTTTT CASSQAGNEKLFF
TRBJ1-2 TRBV24-1 once . TGTGCCACCAGTGACCCAGGGTTGGCTAACTATGGCTACACCTTC CATSDPGLANYGYTF
TRBJ1-2 TRBV19 . . TGTGCCAGTAGCCGCGGGACCCCTCTGATACTAACTATGGGCTACACCTTC CASSRGTPLILTMGYTF
TRBJ2-1 TRBV3-1/TRBV3-2 . TRBD2 TGTGCCAGCAGCCCTAGGACTAGCGGGAGAGGTGTGGATGAGCAGTTCTTC CASSPRTSGRGVDEQFF
TRBJ1-4 TRBV28 . . TGTGCCAGCAGCCGCCGTACGGCATCAACTAATGAAAAACTGTTTTTT CASSRRTASTNEKLFF